This T cell receptor beta chain was documented in a study of cytomegalovirus exposure and HLA in healthy donors (dated by TCRdb to the late 2010s). Study-level background: An earlier analysis of some 620 of the donors reported approximately 300 Gb of sequence data and around 110 million unique TCR beta sequences obtained from 150 million to 200 million T cells. The study was designed to test whether signatures of past pathogen exposure could be identified by cataloging public T cell receptors. Of the roughly 400 genotyped donors, roughly 85% fell in the genetic ancestry cluster associated with self-reported Caucasian donors. Donor age, sex, ethnicity and CMV serostatus were compiled together with the repertoire data. Every repertoire in the discovery cohort had been generated on one and the same sequencing platform. A handful of DR-DQ haplotypes were handled as single units for association and clustering because linkage in the cohort was strong. The T cell repertoires of around 670 subjects were profiled by immunosequencing and related to cytomegalovirus serostatus. Rather than using new phenotypic data, the later analysis identified candidate immune exposures from TCR beta sequences and from how often those sequences occurred across donors. About 280 gigabases of sequencing data and around 85 million unique TCR sequences made up an early release that covered under 750 HLA-typed donors. Across about 380 genotyped donors of the cohort, an average of about 250,000 unique TCR beta nucleotide sequences per donor were sequenced, and 15% to 20% of those sequences were non-productive. In a later analysis, previously published TCR beta repertoires from several hundred donors were re-analyzed and high-resolution HLA genotyping was added so that TCR occurrence patterns could be studied. Genome-wide SNP genotypes for about three fifths of the roughly 700 donors were used in a later genetic analysis, which treated that subset as a discovery cohort. Typing coverage varied by locus: about 620-640 donors for A, B, C, DRB1 and DQB1; under 550 for DQA1; over 600 for DPA1; roughly 450 for DPB1. In an earlier analysis of 500 to 650 of the donors, high-throughput TCR beta sequencing was used to judge whether each TCR beta V gene segment behaved as functional or pseudogenic. HLA typing included class I and class II loci at four-digit resolution. Along with the roughly 670-subject first cohort, a separate validation cohort of over 90 different subjects was used. To predict cytomegalovirus infection status, the study brought together high-throughput TCR immunosequencing, statistical association of individual TCRs with disease status, and machine learning.

Library preparation was by the immunoSEQ multiplex PCR assay. A mixture of 60 forward primers for TCR Vbeta segments and 13 reverse primers for TCR Jbeta segments was used in the multiplex PCR. A multiplex PCR assay on genomic DNA amplified the CDR3 region of rearranged TCR beta genes. Amplified TCR beta libraries were sequenced as 87-base-pair reads on the Illumina HiSeq System. As for how the authors treated the data: A later analysis counted about 82 million unique TCR beta chains across the roughly 700 repertoires, and roughly 9.9 million of these chains were shared by at least two donors. Raw reads were error-corrected and collapsed into unique sequences with a nearest-neighbor algorithm that merged closely related sequences to remove PCR and sequencing errors. V, D and J gene segments were assigned by aligning CDR3 sequences to IMGT reference sequences. Each retained sequence needed at least a six-nucleotide match to both a V gene segment and a J gene segment. Rearrangements were called productive when the CDR3 lacked stop codons and stayed in frame with V and J; all others were non-productive. CDR3 was defined according to IMGT convention as the region running from the second conserved V-encoded cysteine to the conserved J-encoded phenylalanine. The earlier analysis of about 590 of the donors excluded sequences that lacked an unambiguous match to a single V gene segment. An earlier analysis of some 610 of the donors called V segments functional above 56.7% productive rearrangements and segregating when the between-donor standard deviation exceeded 5%. A statistical classification framework was built for diagnosing cytomegalovirus status from the catalog of TCR beta chain sequences. A later analysis assigned V and J genes by comparing TCR nucleotide sequences with IMGT/GENE-DB human TR gene sequences. A later analysis assigned CDR3 sequences and most-parsimonious VDJ recombination scenarios with the TCRdist pipeline. In a later analysis, each TCR beta chain was defined by its CDR3 amino acid sequence together with its V-gene family, and reads lacking a unique V-gene family were excluded. In a later analysis, 500 to 650 highly shared, low-generation-probability nucleotide sequences were removed to address suspected cross-contamination and a sequencing artifact. In a later analysis, a clonal expansion index for each public chain was calculated from normalized within-repertoire ranks of inferred template counts. In a later analysis, generation probabilities were computed with a VDJ recombination model fitted to out-of-frame rearrangements, and the resulting probabilities were checked against IGoR. In a later analysis, hypergeometric tests were used to score TCR-TCR, TCR-HLA and TCR-CMV co-occurrence, with a repertoire-size bias correction applied to TCR pairs. A later analysis estimated false discovery rates by permuting HLA or CMV assignments 20 times. A later analysis grouped co-occurring TCRs with DBSCAN, adding TCRdist sequence similarity when clustering within HLA-allele-positive subsets. Repertoires with fewer than 30,000 or more than 120,000 public chains were left out of co-occurrence clustering, as were five repertoires with anomalous nucleotide sharing. The table comes from immuneACCESS by way of TCRdb, which keeps in-frame sequences with V and J called. Part of the clones is missing from these tables; in studies checked, under half for an unresolved V gene and the rest for unknown reasons. Clone size and V and J calls were adopted from that table, with D and trimming inferred from the DNA. Recorded for this sample are about 59,000 clones; roughly four fifths of them occurred a single time. The top ten hold 1.5% to 2% of the sample.

The cohort consisted of 600 to 700 healthy bone marrow donors. All cohort members were sampled while nominally healthy, although unrecorded immune exposures were likely present. CMV serostatus was positive for roughly 290 and negative for about half of the roughly 670 cohort members, and was not recorded for this donor. A peripheral blood sample was collected from each donor, and TCR beta sequencing was performed on peripheral blood mononuclear cells. Genomic DNA extraction from the blood cell samples was performed with the Qiagen DNeasy Blood Extraction Kit. The full study reports these points: In a later analysis, several top co-occurrence clusters were reported to appear linked to parvovirus B19, influenza, CMV and Epstein-Barr virus. A cluster of highly shared sequence variants was judged likely to be a technical artifact of the sequencing pipeline. It was suggested by the authors that the approach could potentially be generalized to other disease states and immunological phenotypes. According to a later analysis, most CMV-associated TCR beta chains appeared to be HLA-restricted, and the HLA associations seemed to be driven largely by CMV exposure. Because the 87-base-pair reads could not distinguish some IMGT-functional V segments, including TRBV6-2 and TRBV6-3, those segments were excluded. Sequencing depth was assumed to be roughly uniform across donors in the presence/absence analyses, though that assumption may not hold. According to a later genetic analysis, donors in an Asian-associated ancestry cluster had fewer N-insertions in productive TCRs than the approximately 670-donor mean. The classifier was reported to diagnose cytomegalovirus status with high specificity and sensitivity in both the original and validation cohorts. For the cohort, immune exposure information was limited to CMV serostatus. In vitro tests confirmed that a few of the cytomegalovirus-associated TCR beta chains recognize cytomegalovirus antigens. In the study, around 150 TCR beta chains were listed as associated with cytomegalovirus. A further reported finding was that TCR beta sequences accurately predicted the HLA-A and HLA-B alleles for most subjects in the first cohort. Because HLA typing was unavailable for some donors at each locus, only the typed subset was used in association tests. Linkage disequilibrium might explain the correlated functional status among segregating V segments, but an unknown experimental factor could not be ruled out. Because counts were too low, more than 15 rarely observed V segments, including chromosome 9 orphons, were left out of the earlier analysis of 500 to 650 of the donors. Across donors, most TCR sequences were observed very rarely, whereas some public TCRs were present in many individuals. Broadly in line with IMGT annotations, most TCR beta V segments showed up in productive rearrangements about 87% or about 30% of the time in an earlier analysis of around 600 of the donors. When HLA alleles, especially DR and DQ, strongly co-occurred, TCR associations were difficult to assign to individual alleles. In a later genetic analysis, a missense DCLRE1C variant was associated with V-gene and J-gene trimming of TCR beta chains, and the association was replicated in an independent cohort. A later analysis found that HLA-associated TCR beta chains were more clonally expanded and had lower generation probabilities than equally common non-associated chains. According to a later analysis, TCR association rates differed among HLA loci, with DRB1 alleles showing the most associated TCRs and HLA-C alleles showing the fewest. Specific HLA alleles were associated with over 15,000 TCR beta sequences at a false discovery rate of 0.05 in a later analysis. This cohort had only TCR beta chains sequenced, and the lack of alpha or paired-chain data limited which features could be detected.

Compared with germline, V lacks 4 bases and J lacks 4 bases; bases without a gene match: 4. The CDR1 and CDR2 encoded by the germline V gene (reference sequence) are SEHNR and FQNEAQ. The CDR3 holds 16 amino acids from the cysteine to the phenylalanine. Only the CDR3 part of the read is kept: 48 bases, read in frame from the first base. Points on this clone: It lacks a known antigen. The input lacks base qualities; no much larger clone sits a single base away.

The chain couples TRBV7-9 to TRBJ2-1; TRBD2 matches 13 bases in the middle. Sequenced sample: PBMCs. The origin of this receptor is a human donor in good health. The CDR3 loop reads CASSSRTSGGYNEQFF. The DNA sequence reads TGTGCCAGCAGCTCCCGGACTAGCGGGGGTTACAATGAGCAGTTCTTC.